These 13 T cell receptor beta chains were sequenced from one sample in a study of blood T cell repertoires in COVID-19. Profiling relied on immunoSEQ multiplex PCR, and the TCRdb table lists in-frame clones only, not all of them. The table lists about 32,000 clones, 85% to 95% of them singletons, with around 0.9% in the top ten. The sample taken for sequencing was peripheral blood. These receptors were obtained from a male donor with active COVID-19.

This chain uses TRBV14 with TRBJ1-3, with D possibly TRBD1 on 5 matching bases. The germline CDR1 and CDR2 sequences are SGHDN and FVKESK. V was trimmed by 4 bases and J by 0 bases, leaving 13 bases between them. The CDR3 sequence is 16 residues long. The CDR3 nucleotides read TGTGCCAGCAGCCCGGGGGGACGTCTCTCTGGAAACACCATATATTTT. Its protein product is CASSPGGRLSGNTIYF.

The rearrangement joins TRBV5-1 to TRBJ2-3, with TRBD1 matching 7 bases. CDR1 and CDR2 from the germline V gene are SGHRS and YFSETQ. Trimming took 2 bases from V and 0 from J; bases not matched to a gene: 3. The CDR3 loop spans 15 amino acids. DNA for the CDR3: TGCGCCAGCAGCTTACAGGGGCTTAGCACAGATACGCAGTATTTT. Residues: CASSLQGLSTDTQYF.

This clone was seen a single time. V gene TRBV5-1 combines with J gene TRBJ1-1; D may be TRBD1 (5 bases). Trimming removed 5 bases from V and 0 bases from J, with 11 bases in between. Germline V gene lookup returns CDR1 SGHRS and CDR2 YFSETQ. There are 14 residues in the CDR3. CDR3: CASSLRGMNTEAFF. The CDR3 DNA is TGCGCCAGCAGTTTAAGGGGCATGAACACTGAAGCTTTCTTT.

The chain uses TRBV19 and TRBJ2-3, with TRBD1 identical over 9 bases. V lost 4 bases and J lost 2; bases outside the gene matches: 7. CDR1 is LNHDA, CDR2 SQIVND, per germline (reference sequence). CDR3 length: 16 amino acids. The CDR3: CASSKGQGIVTDTQYF. The CDR3 DNA reads as TGTGCCAGTAGTAAGGGACAGGGCATCGTCACAGATACGCAGTATTTT.

The chain uses TRBV4-1 and TRBJ1-1; D may be TRBD1 (6 bases). Germline V gene data show CDR1 as MGHRA and CDR2 as YSYEKL. Deletions cut 8 bases from V and 1 base from J, with 11 bases between. The CDR3 extends over 13 amino acids. The CDR3 protein is CASFGTKNTEAFF. CDR3 sequence (DNA): TGCGCCAGCTTCGGGACAAAGAACACTGAAGCTTTCTTT.

The gene calls are TRBV3-1 (or the pseudogene TRBV3-2) and TRBJ1-1; 7 bases are shared with TRBD1. V lost 5 bases, J lost 12 bases, and 15 bases stayed unmatched. CDR1 and CDR2 from the germline V gene are LGHDT and YNNKEL (reference sequence). The CDR3 has 14 residues. This CDR3 reads CASSMTGPLQGSFF. The CDR3 DNA reads TGTGCCAGCAGCATGACAGGGCCCTTACAGGGGTCTTTCTTT.

The rearrangement links TRBV5-4 to TRBJ1-1, with TRBD1 matching over 10 bases. This CDR3 region has 16 residues. V shed 4 bases, J shed 1 base, and the junction held 7 bases outside the gene matches. Looked up from germline, CDR1 is SGHNT and CDR2 is YYREEE (reference sequence). CDR3 nucleotide sequence: TGTGCCAGCAGCCGATTGACAGGGGGCCGGAACACTGAAGCTTTCTTT. Protein sequence: CASSRLTGGRNTEAFF.

V usage is TRBV5-4 and J usage is TRBJ2-1; D perhaps matches TRBD2 (6 bases). Trimming took 5 bases from V and 0 from J, leaving 18 bases between them. Germline loops: CDR1 SGHNT, CDR2 YYREEE (reference sequence). The CDR3 sequence is 17 residues long. The CDR3 reads CASRRGGAQSSYNEQFF. The CDR3, as DNA: TGTGCCAGCAGGCGTGGCGGGGCGCAAAGCTCCTACAATGAGCAGTTCTTC.

The chain links TRBV4-1 to TRBJ2-1; TRBD2 aligns across 12 bases. The CDR3 has 15 residues. V shed 4 bases and J 8 bases; nucleotides not matched to a gene: 6. From germline, CDR1 is MGHRA and CDR2 YSYEKL. CDR3 protein: CASSRRLAGEDEQFF. The CDR3 nucleotides are TGCGCCAGCAGCCGCAGACTAGCGGGGGAGGATGAGCAGTTCTTC.

V and J are TRBV2 and TRBJ1-1; possibly TRBD1 for D (5 bases). Trimming stripped 6 bases from V and 6 bases from J, with 26 bases between. Germline lookup yields CDR1 SNHLY and CDR2 FYNNEI. The CDR3 contains 17 residues. CDR3 in amino acids: CASRGGLSFGRRPEAFF. CDR3 DNA sequence: TGTGCCAGCAGGGGGGGATTGAGTTTCGGGAGGCGGCCTGAAGCTTTCTTT.

This chain joins TRBV6-6 and TRBJ2-4; 8 nucleotides match TRBD1. Germline V gives CDR1 MNHNY, CDR2 SVGAGI (reference sequence). V dropped 0 bases and J dropped 4; count of bases not matched to a gene: 2. The CDR3 runs to 15 residues. The CDR3 loop reads CASSYSDREKNIQYF. CDR3 DNA: TGTGCCAGCAGTTACTCGGACAGGGAAAAAAACATTCAGTACTTC.

The chain employs TRBV7-9 and TRBJ2-2, with TRBD1 matching over 7 bases. The CDR3 totals 15 residues. The junction had 11 bases not matched to a gene; V was cut back by 10 bases and J by 3 bases. Germline values: CDR1 SEHNR, CDR2 FQNEAQ (reference sequence). Written as DNA, the CDR3 is TGTGCCACCCCGGGACAGCCGACTTACACCGGGGAGCTGTTTTTT. Translated: CATPGQPTYTGELFF. Using reference TRBV7-9 and TRBJ2-2 for the parts outside the CDR3, the full variable domain is DTGVSQNPRHKITKRGQNVTFRCDPISEHNRLYWYRQTLGQGPEFLTYFQNEAQLEKSRLLSDRFSAERPKGSFSTLEIQRTEQGDSAMYLCATPGQPTYTGELFFGEGSRLTVL.

The count of this clone is one. The chain is built from TRBV5-4 and TRBJ2-2; 10 bases fit TRBD2. V shed 4 bases and J 4 bases; nucleotides not matched to a gene: 7. The CDR3 totals 16 residues. Looked up from germline, CDR1 is SGHNT and CDR2 is YYREEE (reference sequence). The CDR3 coding sequence is TGTGCCAGCAGCGCGGCTAGCGGGGGATCCACCGGGGAGCTGTTTTTT. Translation: CASSAASGGSTGELFF.